Following are 13 T cell receptor beta chains from one sample sequenced in a study of T cell changes during pregnancy in multiple sclerosis. Produced via immunoSEQ multiplex PCR; TCRdb's table is partial and in-frame only. This table has roughly 80,000 clones, 80% to 95% appearing once. Here the sequenced sample was peripheral blood, taken in the first trimester of pregnancy. The receptors were sampled from a female donor with multiple sclerosis, enrolled in a pregnancy study.

V is TRBV6-4 and J is TRBJ1-5, with a possible D match to TRBD1 (6 bases). The V gene lost 5 bases and the J gene lost 0 bases, with 14 bases spanning the gap. The CDR3 contains 16 residues. CDR1 MRHNA and CDR2 SNTAGT come from the germline V gene. CDR3 in amino acids: CASSLRQAYSNQPQHF. CDR3 DNA: TGTGCCAGCAGTTTACGACAGGCGTATAGCAATCAGCCCCAGCATTTT.

This rearrangement joins TRBV27 to TRBJ2-2; possibly TRBD2 for D (7 bases). This CDR3 region has 16 residues. The germline V gene has CDR1 MNHEY and CDR2 SMNVEV (reference sequence). V lost 5 bases, J lost 1 base, and 14 bases lay in between. The CDR3, as DNA: TGTGCCAGCAGTCCTTCCGGGGGGCAGAACACCGGGGAGCTGTTTTTT. This sequence encodes CASSPSGGQNTGELFF.

V gene TRBV7-7 combines with J gene TRBJ1-4, with 9 bases that match TRBD1. Trimming removed 1 base from V and 6 bases from J; junction bases left unmatched: 3. Germline V gene sequence: CDR1 SSHAT, CDR2 FNYEAQ (reference sequence). This CDR3 contains 15 residues. CDR3 sequence reads: CASSLGDRVHEKLFF. As DNA, the CDR3 is TGTGCCAGCAGCTTAGGGGACAGGGTGCATGAAAAACTGTTTTTT.

This chain joins TRBV2 and TRBJ1-5; possible D gene TRBD1, 6 bases. V was cut by 2 bases and J by 2 bases, with 16 bases left in between. Germline CDR1 SNHLY, CDR2 FYNNEI. CDR3 size: 17 residues. The CDR3 spells CASSERGGEVGNQPQHF. The CDR3 DNA reads TGTGCCAGCAGTGAAAGGGGGGGCGAGGTGGGCAATCAGCCCCAGCATTTT.

The CDR3 protein is CASRRAGGSGDEQFF. CDR3 in DNA: TGTGCCAGCCGCCGAGCGGGAGGCTCAGGCGATGAGCAGTTCTTC. V and J are TRBV11-2 and TRBJ2-1, with 9 nucleotides matching TRBD2. Germline V lookup: CDR1 SGHAT, CDR2 FQNNGV. The CDR3 totals 15 residues. The V and J ends lost 8 bases and 8 bases, in that order; junction bases with no gene match: 13.

This chain uses TRBV28 with TRBJ2-1, with TRBD2 matching 7 bases. Germline CDR1 reads MDHEN; CDR2 reads SYDVKM. The J segment lost 2 bases and the V segment lost 3 bases, leaving 4 bases of the junction unmatched. This CDR3 region has 15 residues. The CDR3 nucleotides read TGTGCCAGCAGTTTGAGCGGGACGGCCTACAATGAGCAGTTCTTC. It codes for CASSLSGTAYNEQFF.

The chain links TRBV27 to TRBJ1-1, with 8 bases lining up with TRBD1. With 3 bases clipped from V and 5 bases from J, the junction kept 8 bases outside the gene matches. Germline CDR1 is MNHEY and CDR2 is SMNVEV (reference sequence). This CDR3 region has 15 residues. This CDR3 is CASSFSGTGATEAFF. CDR3 DNA sequence: TGTGCCAGCAGTTTCTCCGGGACAGGAGCTACTGAAGCTTTCTTT.

This chain joins TRBV19 and TRBJ1-5, with 8 bases fitting TRBD1. Per germline, CDR1 LNHDA and CDR2 SQIVND (reference sequence). The J segment lost 2 bases and the V segment lost 9 bases, leaving 6 bases of the junction unmatched. The CDR3 runs to 14 residues. The CDR3: CASNSQGGNQPQHF. The CDR3 DNA sequence: TGTGCCAGCAACTCACAGGGGGGCAATCAGCCCCAGCATTTT. Looking up the rest from reference TRBV19 and TRBJ1-5 gives the full variable domain: DGGITQSPKYLFRKEGQNVTLSCEQNLNHDAMYWYRQDPGQGLRLIYYSQIVNDFQKGDIAEGYSVSREKKESFPLTVTSAQKNPTAFYLCASNSQGGNQPQHFGDGTRLSIL.

The V and J genes are TRBV27 and TRBJ1-1, with 7 bases that match TRBD1. CDR3 length equals 18 residues. The junction had 16 bases not matched to a gene; V was cut back by 5 bases and J by 1 base. Germline V CDR1 and CDR2: MNHEY, SMNVEV (reference sequence). CDR3 DNA: TGTGCCAGCAGTCCTACAGGGGAGTGGGTATATGGGAACACTGAAGCTTTCTTT. Its protein product is CASSPTGEWVYGNTEAFF.

V is TRBV19 and J is TRBJ2-1, with a weak D call TRBD1 (6 bases). The CDR3 spans 15 residues. Trimming took 7 bases from V and 5 from J, leaving 18 bases between them. Germline V lookup: CDR1 LNHDA, CDR2 SQIVND (reference sequence). The CDR3 loop reads CASNTQAAGDNEQFF. DNA of the CDR3: TGTGCCAGTAACACTCAGGCGGCAGGGGACAATGAGCAGTTCTTC. The whole variable domain, remainder taken from reference TRBV19 and TRBJ2-1, is DGGITQSPKYLFRKEGQNVTLSCEQNLNHDAMYWYRQDPGQGLRLIYYSQIVNDFQKGDIAEGYSVSREKKESFPLTVTSAQKNPTAFYLCASNTQAAGDNEQFFGPGTRLTVL.

The chain couples TRBV28 to TRBJ2-7, with 11 nucleotides matching TRBD1. The CDR3 contains 17 residues. J was trimmed by 1 base and V by 3 bases; bases with no gene match: 8. From germline, CDR1 is MDHEN and CDR2 SYDVKM. CDR3 sequence reads: CASSFQGQGAGSYEQYF. The CDR3 nucleotides read TGTGCCAGCAGTTTCCAAGGACAGGGGGCAGGGTCCTACGAGCAGTACTTC.

The genes are TRBV7-9 and TRBJ2-3, with 9 bases lining up with TRBD2. Unmatched junction bases numbered 5, after V lost 2 bases and J lost 5 bases. The CDR3 covers 15 residues. Germline V gene sequence: CDR1 SEHNR, CDR2 FQNEAQ (reference sequence). In DNA, the CDR3 is TGTGCCAGCAGCTTACTAGCGGGGAGGGTAGATACGCAGTATTTT. Its protein is CASSLLAGRVDTQYF.

The rearrangement joins TRBV10-3 to TRBJ2-7; 15 bases align to TRBD2. V shed 0 bases, J shed 6 bases, and the junction held 6 bases outside the gene matches. The CDR3 has 17 amino acids. Looked up from germline, CDR1 is ENHRY and CDR2 is SYGVKD. The CDR3 here is CAISESWTSGGAREQYF. The CDR3 coding sequence is TGTGCCATCAGTGAGTCTTGGACTAGCGGGGGGGCTCGCGAGCAGTACTTC.